A selection of T cell receptor beta chains follows, all from one sample in a study of beta chain features in type 1 diabetes. Data came from immunoSEQ multiplex PCR; TCRdb stores just in-frame clones and leaves some out. The repertoire includes around 600,000 clones, 9.5% to 15% of them detected once, and more than 0.095% sits in the top ten. The sequencing sample was made of naive CD4+ T cells from blood. These receptors were obtained from a man aged 25 to 40 with type 1 diabetes. Both conserved end residues are part of each CDR3. D genes are given only for firm matches. Expanded clones get a size class; other rows say once, few or many, or leave the size out.

D gene	clone size	V gene	J gene	CDR3 protein	CDR3 DNA
-	few	TRBV15	TRBJ1-5	CATRGGSSNQPQHF	TGTGCCACCAGAGGGGGTTCCAGCAATCAGCCCCAGCATTTT
-	-	TRBV2	TRBJ2-3	CASNADTDTQYF	TGTGCCAGCAATGCGGACACAGATACGCAGTATTTT
TRBD1	-	TRBV6-5	TRBJ1-6	CASRGGTDSPLHF	TGTGCCAGCCGTGGCGGGACAGATTCACCCCTCCACTTT
-	few	TRBV2	TRBJ2-7	CASRTNYEQYF	TGTGCCAGCAGGACTAATTACGAGCAGTACTTC
-	few	TRBV7-2	TRBJ1-5	CASSPGRRGDNQPQHF	TGTGCCAGCAGCCCCGGCCGACGGGGCGACAATCAGCCCCAGCATTTT
-	-	TRBV18	TRBJ2-1	CASSPLTEYNEQFF	TGTGCCAGCTCACCACTGACAGAGTACAATGAGCAGTTCTTC
-	-	TRBV2	TRBJ1-2	CASRLNEDYGYTF	TGTGCCAGCAGGCTCAACGAGGACTATGGCTACACCTTC
-	few	TRBV7-2	TRBJ2-5	CASSLTLAGQETQYF	TGTGCCAGCAGCTTAACCCTGGCGGGCCAAGAGACCCAGTACTTC
TRBD1	few	TRBV10-3	TRBJ2-3	CAISDSTGADTQYF	TGTGCCATCAGTGACTCGACAGGGGCAGATACGCAGTATTTT
-	few	TRBV11-2	TRBJ2-7	CASRHSAHEQYF	TGTGCCAGCAGGCACTCGGCGCACGAGCAGTACTTC
-	-	TRBV6-6	TRBJ1-2	CASTISQGTSAPGYTF	TGTGCCAGCACCATTTCTCAAGGGACCAGCGCTCCTGGCTACACCTTC
-	few	TRBV5-4	TRBJ1-4	CASSFAGTWDEKLFF	TGTGCCAGCAGCTTCGCCGGGACATGGGATGAAAAACTGTTTTTT
TRBD1	few	TRBV7-2	TRBJ1-1	CASSSRFRGDEAFF	TGTGCCAGCAGCTCCCGTTTCAGGGGGGATGAAGCTTTCTTT
TRBD2	few	TRBV7-2	TRBJ2-3	CASSLSGGTDTQYF	TGTGCCAGCAGCCTGAGCGGGGGGACAGATACGCAGTATTTT
-	-	TRBV5-5	TRBJ2-3	CASSLMGDSADTQYF	TGTGCCAGCAGCTTGATGGGGGATTCGGCAGATACGCAGTATTTT
-	few	TRBV7-2	TRBJ1-2	CASRRQGPSYGYTF	TGTGCCAGCAGAAGACAAGGGCCCAGCTATGGCTACACCTTC
TRBD2	-	TRBV5-4	TRBJ2-3	CASFPLGLAGGTDTQYF	TGTGCCAGTTTTCCACTGGGACTAGCGGGGGGCACAGATACGCAGTATTTT
-	few	TRBV18	TRBJ1-2	CASSPRAQLGYTF	TGTGCCAGCTCACCTAGGGCGCAGTTGGGCTACACCTTC
-	-	TRBV7-9	TRBJ1-2	CASSLPPLGEDGYTF	TGTGCCAGCAGCTTGCCCCCGCTAGGGGAAGATGGCTACACCTTC
-	few	TRBV9	TRBJ2-5	CASSVEGRETQYF	TGTGCCAGCAGCGTAGAGGGGCGTGAGACCCAGTACTTC
-	few	TRBV29-1	TRBJ2-5	CSVGLAPYQETQYF	TGCAGCGTTGGGCTAGCGCCGTACCAAGAGACCCAGTACTTC
TRBD2	-	TRBV2	TRBJ2-1	CASTGGRSNEQFF	TGTGCCAGCACGGGGGGAAGGAGCAATGAGCAGTTCTTC